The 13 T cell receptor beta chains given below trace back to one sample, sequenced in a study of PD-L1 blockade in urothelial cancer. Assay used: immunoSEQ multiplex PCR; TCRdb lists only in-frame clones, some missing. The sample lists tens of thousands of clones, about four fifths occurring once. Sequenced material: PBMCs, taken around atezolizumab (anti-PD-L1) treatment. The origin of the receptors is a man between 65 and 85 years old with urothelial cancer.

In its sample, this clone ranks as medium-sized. CDR3 nucleotides: TGTGCCACCCGGGACACTTATAGCAATCAGCCCCAGCATTTT. It specifies CATRDTYSNQPQHF. The chain employs TRBV15 and TRBJ1-5, with a weak D call TRBD1 (6 bases). Germline values: CDR1 LNHNV, CDR2 YYDKDF (reference sequence). CDR3 size: 14 residues. V lost 8 bases, J lost 0 bases, and 11 bases lay in between.

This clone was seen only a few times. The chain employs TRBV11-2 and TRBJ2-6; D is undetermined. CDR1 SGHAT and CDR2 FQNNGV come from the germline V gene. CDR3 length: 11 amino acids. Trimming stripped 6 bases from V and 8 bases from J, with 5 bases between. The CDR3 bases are TGTGCCAGCAGTGCGACCAACGTCCTGACTTTC. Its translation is CASSATNVLTF.

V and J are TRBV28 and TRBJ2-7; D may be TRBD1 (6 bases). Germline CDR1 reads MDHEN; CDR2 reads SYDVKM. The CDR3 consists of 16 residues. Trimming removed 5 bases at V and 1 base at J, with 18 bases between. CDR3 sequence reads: CASSGGRGFGSYEQYF. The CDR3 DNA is TGTGCCAGCAGTGGTGGAAGGGGGTTTGGGTCCTACGAGCAGTACTTC. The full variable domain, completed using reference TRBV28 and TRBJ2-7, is DVKVTQSSRYLVKRTGEKVFLECVQDMDHENMFWYRQDPGLGLRLIYFSYDVKMKEKGDIPEGYSVSREKKERFSLILESASTNQTSMYLCASSGGRGFGSYEQYFGPGTRLTVT.

CDR3 nucleotides: TGTGCCAGCAGCGAGACTAGCGTAGCCTACAATGAGCAGTTCTTC. Encoded protein: CASSETSVAYNEQFF. The chain uses TRBV9 and TRBJ2-1; TRBD2 matches 8 bases. Trimming cost V 3 bases and J 2 bases; bases outside gene matches: 4. CDR1 is SGDLS, CDR2 YYNGEE, per germline. There are 15 residues in the CDR3.

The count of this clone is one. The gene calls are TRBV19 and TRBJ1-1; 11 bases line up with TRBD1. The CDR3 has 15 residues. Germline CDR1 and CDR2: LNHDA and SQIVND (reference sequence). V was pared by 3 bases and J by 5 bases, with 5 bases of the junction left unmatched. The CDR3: CASSISGTGGTEAFF. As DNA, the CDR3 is TGTGCCAGTAGTATCTCCGGGACAGGGGGGACTGAAGCTTTCTTT.

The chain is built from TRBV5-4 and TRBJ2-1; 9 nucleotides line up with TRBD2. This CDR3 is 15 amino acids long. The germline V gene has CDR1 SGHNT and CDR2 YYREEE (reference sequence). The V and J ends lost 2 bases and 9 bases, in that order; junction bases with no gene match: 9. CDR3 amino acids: CASSLTGTSFVEQFF. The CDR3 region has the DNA TGTGCCAGCAGCTTAACCGGGACTAGCTTTGTTGAGCAGTTCTTC.

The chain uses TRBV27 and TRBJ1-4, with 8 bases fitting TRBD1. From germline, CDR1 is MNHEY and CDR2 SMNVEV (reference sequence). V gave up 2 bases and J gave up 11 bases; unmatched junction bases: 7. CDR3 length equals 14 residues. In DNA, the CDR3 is TGTGCCAGCAGTTTACAGGGGGCCGACCAGAAACTGTTTTTT. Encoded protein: CASSLQGADQKLFF.

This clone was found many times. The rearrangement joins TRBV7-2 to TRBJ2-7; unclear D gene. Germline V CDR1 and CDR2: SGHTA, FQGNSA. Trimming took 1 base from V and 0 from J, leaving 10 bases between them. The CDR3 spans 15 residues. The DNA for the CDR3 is TGTGCCAGCAGCTTAGACCCCTGGAGCTCCTACGAGCAGTACTTC. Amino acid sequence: CASSLDPWSSYEQYF.

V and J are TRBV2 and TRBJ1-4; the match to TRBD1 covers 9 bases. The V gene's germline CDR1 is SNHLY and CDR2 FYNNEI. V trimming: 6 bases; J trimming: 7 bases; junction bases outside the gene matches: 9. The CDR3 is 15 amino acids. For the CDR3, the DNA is TGTGCCAGCAGCGAAAGACAGGGGGGGGGTGAAAAACTGTTTTTT. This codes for CASSERQGGGEKLFF.

Here the CDR3 reads CASSPIDGTPTDTQYF. The CDR3 nucleotides read TGTGCCAGCAGCCCCATCGACGGGACTCCCACAGATACGCAGTATTTT. The rearrangement uses TRBV7-6 and TRBJ2-3; maybe TRBD2 (6 bases). Trimming cost V 5 bases and J 2 bases, with 17 bases left between them. The CDR3 spans 16 residues. Germline CDR1 SGHVS, CDR2 FNYEAQ.

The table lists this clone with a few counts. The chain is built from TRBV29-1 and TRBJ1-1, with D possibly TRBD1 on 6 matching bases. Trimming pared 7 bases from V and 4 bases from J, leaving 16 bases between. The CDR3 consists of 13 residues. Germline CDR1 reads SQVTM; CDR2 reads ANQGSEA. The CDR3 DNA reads TGCAGCGCTAATCAAGGGGGATCCACTGAAGCTTTCTTT. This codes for CSANQGGSTEAFF.

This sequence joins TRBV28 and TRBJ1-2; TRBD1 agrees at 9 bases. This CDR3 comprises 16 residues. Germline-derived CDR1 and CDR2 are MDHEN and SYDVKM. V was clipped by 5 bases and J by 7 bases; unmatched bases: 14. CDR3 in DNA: TGTGCCAGCAGTCCCCCGGCGGGACAGGGAGTAGGTGGCTACACCTTC. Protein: CASSPPAGQGVGGYTF.

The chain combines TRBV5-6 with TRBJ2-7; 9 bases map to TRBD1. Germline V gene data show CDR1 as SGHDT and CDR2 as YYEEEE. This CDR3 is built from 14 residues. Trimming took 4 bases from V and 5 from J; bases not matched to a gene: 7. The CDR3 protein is CASSPGTGFHEQYF. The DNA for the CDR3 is TGTGCCAGCAGCCCCGGGACAGGGTTTCACGAGCAGTACTTC.